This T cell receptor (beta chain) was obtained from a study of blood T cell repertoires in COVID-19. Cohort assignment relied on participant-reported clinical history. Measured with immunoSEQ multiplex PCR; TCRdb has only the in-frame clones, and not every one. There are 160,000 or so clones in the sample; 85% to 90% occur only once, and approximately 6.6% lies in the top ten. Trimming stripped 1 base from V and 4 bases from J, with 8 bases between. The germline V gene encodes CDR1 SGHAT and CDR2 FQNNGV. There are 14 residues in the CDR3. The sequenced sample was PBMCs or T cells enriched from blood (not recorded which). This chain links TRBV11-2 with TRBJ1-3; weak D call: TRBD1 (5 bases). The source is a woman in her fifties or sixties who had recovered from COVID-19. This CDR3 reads CASSLAAGGNTIYF. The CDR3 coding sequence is TGTGCCAGCAGCTTAGCGGCAGGGGGAAACACCATATATTTT.